The 12 T cell receptor beta chains below come from one sample, sequenced in a study of blood T cells in healthy people across ages. Through a sample-barcoded 5' primer and a J-beta primer mix, a second PCR was run for 7 to 11 cycles. TCRdb re-analysed the 5' RACE reads in MiXCR, keeping a single row per CDR3 protein. The repertoire consists of approximately 800,000 distinct CDR3 sequences, with about 56% occurring once and the leading ten covering roughly 24%. Input material: blood. All receptors derive from a man in his forties in good health.

The genes are TRBV10-3 and TRBJ2-5; D is perhaps TRBD1 or TRBD2 (6 bases each). The length of the CDR3 is 15 residues. The ends were cut back, 7 bases at V and 0 bases at J, with 15 bases in the middle. Germline V lookup: CDR1 ENHRY, CDR2 SYGVKD. The CDR3 DNA sequence: TGTGCCATCACCGCCGGGGGCGGCAACCAAGAGACCCAGTACTTC. This translates into CAITAGGGNQETQYF.

A few counts support this clonotype. J is TRBJ1-4 and V is TRBV29-1; D remains unclear. Germline CDR1 is SQVTM and CDR2 is ANQGSEA. The germline V and J ends were trimmed by 5 bases and 7 bases, with 11 bases remaining between them. This CDR3 has 12 amino acids. For the CDR3, the DNA is TGCAGCGTTCGGAAGGAAGGTGAAAAACTGTTTTTT. Translation: CSVRKEGEKLFF.

This chain joins TRBV6-1 and TRBJ2-3; 7 bases line up with TRBD2. Germline trimming cut 7 bases from V and 2 bases from J; bases unmatched to any gene: 9. Per germline, CDR1 MNHNS and CDR2 SASEGT. The CDR3 has 15 residues. The CDR3 loop reads CASKVSSGNTDTQYF. The CDR3 coding sequence is TGTGCCAGCAAGGTGTCTAGCGGAAACACAGATACGCAGTATTTT.

The chain uses TRBV9 and TRBJ2-5; D gene uncertain. Germline CDR1 reads SGDLS; CDR2 reads YYNGEE. Trimming pared 3 bases from V and 0 bases from J, leaving 12 bases between. This CDR3 comprises 15 residues. The CDR3: CASSGSPVYQETQYF. As DNA, the CDR3 is TGTGCCAGCAGCGGTAGCCCCGTGTACCAAGAGACCCAGTACTTC.

The table lists this clonotype with a count of one. This sequence joins TRBV7-9 and TRBJ2-4; D unresolved. Germline V gene sequence: CDR1 SEHNR, CDR2 FQNEAQ (reference sequence). CDR3 length equals 12 residues. Deletions cut 5 bases from V and 13 bases from J, with 15 bases between. CDR3 in amino acids: CASSESAYVQYF. CDR3 nucleotides: TGTGCCAGCAGCGAATCCGCCTACGTGCAGTACTTC.

The chain carries TRBV9 and TRBJ1-6; D ambiguous. Germline CDR1 is SGDLS and CDR2 is YYNGEE. The CDR3 runs to 14 residues. Trimming removed 4 bases at V and 9 bases at J, with 14 bases between. The CDR3 region is CASSSGLGGSPLHF. Written as DNA, the CDR3 is TGTGCCAGCAGCTCCGGCCTAGGAGGTTCACCCCTCCACTTT.

This rearrangement joins TRBV2 to TRBJ2-5; D is ambiguous. From germline, CDR1 is SNHLY and CDR2 FYNNEI. This CDR3 is 10 amino acids long. With 6 bases removed from V and 6 bases from J, the gap between germline ends came to 5 bases. The CDR3, as DNA: TGTGCCAGCAGGGGAAAGACCCAGTACTTC. It specifies CASRGKTQYF.

This clonotype was recorded a few times. V usage is TRBV28 and J usage is TRBJ2-1; 8 bases agree with TRBD2. Germline assignment: CDR1 MDHEN and CDR2 SYDVKM. This CDR3 contains 17 residues. The J segment lost 10 bases and the V segment lost 4 bases, leaving 18 bases of the junction unmatched. DNA for the CDR3: TGTGCCAGCAGTTCGCTCCTATTAGCGGGGACAAGTGAGGAGCAGTTCTTC. Translation gives CASSSLLLAGTSEEQFF.

The chain carries TRBV2 and TRBJ1-2, with no clear D. The V gene lost 7 bases and the J gene lost 0 bases, with 15 bases spanning the gap. Germline CDR1 is SNHLY and CDR2 is FYNNEI. CDR3 size: 15 residues. CDR3 amino acids: CASTPTDGANYGYTF. The CDR3 region has the DNA TGTGCCAGCACCCCGACCGACGGAGCTAACTATGGCTACACCTTC.

The rearrangement uses TRBV28 and TRBJ2-7, with a weak D call TRBD2 (5 bases). Germline loops: CDR1 MDHEN, CDR2 SYDVKM. The CDR3 has 15 residues. Trimming took off 6 bases at V and 3 bases at J, with 18 bases between the two ends. CDR3 sequence reads: CASSPSRVYHYEQYF. The CDR3 DNA is TGTGCCAGCAGCCCATCGCGGGTGTACCACTACGAGCAGTACTTC.

This clonotype came up many times. The V and J genes are TRBV15 and TRBJ2-1, with D unresolved. The CDR3 is 13 residues long. The ends were cut back, 0 bases at V and 9 bases at J, with 9 bases in the middle. The V gene's germline CDR1 is LNHNV and CDR2 YYDKDF (reference sequence). The CDR3 loop is CATSRDSSREQFF. The CDR3 bases are TGTGCCACCAGCAGAGATAGTTCGCGTGAGCAGTTCTTC.

The chain links TRBV6-5 to TRBJ1-2; D uncertain. Trimming cost V 4 bases and J 3 bases, with 12 bases left between them. CDR3 size: 14 residues. Germline V gene data show CDR1 as MNHEY and CDR2 as SVGAGI. In DNA form, the CDR3 reads TGTGCCAGCAGTTCCTCGTGGCGGGACTATGGCTACACCTTC. It yields the protein CASSSSWRDYGYTF.